This T cell receptor beta chain was found in a study of T cell responses to AZD1222 COVID-19 vaccine. Study-level findings and limits: Baseline seropositivity occurred in only a handful of AZD1222 recipients.

The data were produced by immunoSEQ multiplex PCR, yet TCRdb's version contains in-frame clones alone and is incomplete. The data show about 130,000 clones, with around 86% seen just once and roughly 6% held by the top ten. In the case of this clone: What it recognizes is unknown.

The sequence derives from an adult in good health. Source: peripheral blood, taken on day 0 of AZD1222 vaccination.

The CDR3: CASSYSNTNTEAFF. CDR3 sequence (DNA): TGTGCCAGCAGTTACTCGAACACCAACACTGAAGCTTTCTTT. V gene TRBV6-5 combines with J gene TRBJ1-1; D gene uncertain. Germline V gene data show CDR1 as MNHEY and CDR2 as SVGAGI. The CDR3 has 14 residues. V gave up 0 bases and J gave up 2 bases, with 7 bases separating them.